These 25 T cell receptor beta chains share one sample of origin, sequenced in a study of Ad26.COV2.S vaccination and SARS-CoV-2 variants. Treatment defined: over 15 received Ad26.COV2.S at low or high dose, single or two shots; about five received placebo; per-sample allocation not given. Sample collection was performed on day 63 after the first vaccine or placebo injection. The protocol was immunoSEQ multiplex PCR, while the TCRdb copy is restricted to in-frame clones and leaves out a portion. This sample has around 370,000 clones, with 80% to 90% found just once. The specimen comprised peripheral blood, sampled in a trial of Ad26.COV2.S vaccine versus placebo. Source of these receptors: a person aged 18-65 years who received the Ad26.COV2.S COVID-19 vaccine or a placebo.

The chain carries TRBV19 and TRBJ1-1, with a weak D call TRBD1 (6 bases). Germline V CDR1 and CDR2: LNHDA, SQIVND (reference sequence). The germline V and J ends were trimmed by 0 bases and 5 bases, with 10 bases remaining between them. This CDR3 spans 14 amino acids. The CDR3 here is CASSIDPGATEAFF. The CDR3 nucleotides are TGTGCCAGTAGTATAGATCCGGGGGCGACTGAAGCTTTCTTT.

The rearrangement uses TRBV20-1 and TRBJ2-1, with a weak D call TRBD2 (6 bases). The V gene's germline CDR1 is DFQATT and CDR2 SNEGSKA (reference sequence). CDR3 length: 10 residues. In DNA, the CDR3 is TGCCGTTTAGTGGGACTTCACGAGTTCTTC. Amino acid sequence: CRLVGLHEFF.

The rearrangement joins TRBV5-1 to TRBJ2-3; 9 nucleotides line up with TRBD2. This CDR3 spans 19 amino acids. CDR1 and CDR2 (germline): SGHRS, YFSETQ. V was clipped by 2 bases and J by 5 bases; unmatched bases: 18. This chain's CDR3 is CASSFYSLAGTNRVDTQYF. The CDR3 nucleotides are TGCGCCAGCAGCTTTTATTCTCTAGCGGGAACTAACAGGGTAGATACGCAGTATTTT.

The CDR3 sequence: CASSYLGASTDTQYF. The DNA of the CDR3 is TGTGCCAGCAGTTACTTGGGTGCTAGCACAGATACGCAGTATTTT. This sequence joins TRBV6-5 and TRBJ2-3, with D unresolved. This CDR3 has 15 amino acids. The V gene lost 1 base and the J gene lost 0 bases, with 8 bases spanning the gap. Germline V CDR1 and CDR2: MNHEY, SVGAGI.

The CDR3 nucleotides read TGTGCCAGCAGCTTAGTGAGGGGGGAAGCTTTCTTT. It codes for CASSLVRGEAFF. The chain links TRBV11-2 to TRBJ1-1; perhaps TRBD1 as D (6 bases). The V end was cut by 1 base, the J end by 8 bases, with 8 bases between. CDR1 is SGHAT, CDR2 FQNNGV, per germline. The CDR3 covers 12 residues.

The V call is TRBV30, the J call TRBJ2-5; D gene uncertain. CDR1 is GTSNPN and CDR2 is SVGIG in the germline V gene (reference sequence). V shed 3 bases and J shed 2 bases, with 10 bases lying between them. The CDR3 runs 13 residues. The CDR3 reads CAWSLVLQETQYF. CDR3 nucleotide sequence: TGTGCCTGGAGCCTAGTTCTGCAAGAGACCCAGTACTTC.

The chain uses TRBV27 and TRBJ2-4, with 8 bases lining up with TRBD1. J was trimmed by 0 bases and V by 3 bases; bases with no gene match: 13. The CDR3 spans 19 residues. Germline CDR1 reads MNHEY; CDR2 reads SMNVEV (reference sequence). CDR3 loop: CASSFLGQASTLAKNIQYF. The DNA of the CDR3 is TGTGCCAGCAGTTTTCTGGGACAGGCGTCAACTCTAGCCAAAAACATTCAGTACTTC.

The sample holds one count of this clone. The chain employs TRBV5-4 and TRBJ2-3; TRBD1 might be the D (5 bases). Per the germline V gene, CDR1 is SGHNT and CDR2 is YYREEE (reference sequence). This CDR3 comprises 13 residues. V was pared by 5 bases and J by 5 bases, with 12 bases between. This CDR3 reads CASRADREDTQYF. CDR3 DNA sequence: TGTGCCAGCAGAGCTGACAGAGAAGATACGCAGTATTTT.

The rearrangement links TRBV4-1 to TRBJ2-3; D remains unclear. From germline, CDR1 is MGHRA and CDR2 YSYEKL. The CDR3 contains 14 residues. Trimming stripped 0 bases from V and 4 bases from J, with 8 bases between. CDR3 protein: CASSQDQVPDTQYF. CDR3 nucleotide sequence: TGCGCCAGCAGCCAAGACCAGGTCCCAGATACGCAGTATTTT.

The chain carries TRBV2 and TRBJ2-2, with 8 bases that match TRBD2. The V gene's germline CDR1 is SNHLY and CDR2 FYNNEI. The trim removed 7 bases at V and 0 bases at J, leaving 4 bases unmatched. This CDR3 is 15 amino acids long. CDR3 in amino acids: CASKALAANTGELFF. In nucleotides, the CDR3 is TGTGCCAGCAAAGCACTAGCGGCGAACACCGGGGAGCTGTTTTTT.

The rearrangement joins TRBV9 to TRBJ2-1; D is undetermined. CDR1 and CDR2 (germline): SGDLS, YYNGEE. V lost 0 bases and J 0 bases, leaving 7 bases between the germline ends. There are 15 residues in the CDR3. CDR3 DNA: TGTGCCAGCAGCGTAGCGATGAGCTCCTACAATGAGCAGTTCTTC. It specifies CASSVAMSSYNEQFF.

This clone has a single count. The rearrangement joins TRBV9 to TRBJ2-1, with TRBD2 matching 8 bases. V lost 0 bases to trimming and J lost 13 bases; unmatched junction nucleotides: 6. Germline V lookup: CDR1 SGDLS, CDR2 YYNGEE. This CDR3 is 13 amino acids long. The CDR3, as DNA: TGTGCCAGCAGCGTAGGGGGGACTAGTTTTCAGTTCTTC. Its translation: CASSVGGTSFQFF. The full variable domain, with the rest looked up from reference TRBV9 and TRBJ2-1, is DSGVTQTPKHLITATGQRVTLRCSPRSGDLSVYWYQQSLDQGLQFLIQYYNGEERAKGNILERFSAQQFPDLHSELNLSSLELGDSALYFCASSVGGTSFQFFGPGTRLTVL.

The chain combines TRBV7-2 with TRBJ2-7, with D possibly matching TRBD2 (6 bases). The CDR3 is 15 residues long. The germline gives CDR1 SGHTA, CDR2 FQGNSA. V was cut by 1 base and J by 6 bases, with 16 bases left in between. CDR3 protein: CASSLGGVVKAEQYF. CDR3 coding DNA: TGTGCCAGCAGCTTAGGGGGGGTAGTGAAGGCCGAGCAGTACTTC.

The chain uses TRBV6-4 and TRBJ2-1; D is uncertain. Germline-derived CDR1 and CDR2 are MRHNA and SNTAGT. Trimming removed 10 bases at V and 4 bases at J, with 11 bases between. The CDR3 is 12 amino acids. CDR3 DNA: TGTGCCAACGAGACCTGTTACAATGAGCAGTTCTTC. Amino acids: CANETCYNEQFF.

The chain recombines TRBV7-6 with TRBJ1-4; 7 bases are shared with TRBD1. This CDR3 comprises 15 residues. Trimming removed 5 bases from V and 7 bases from J; junction bases left unmatched: 10. Germline CDR1 reads SGHVS; CDR2 reads FNYEAQ. The CDR3 nucleotides read TGTGCCAGCAGCCTCAGGGGGGGTTTGGGTGAAAAACTGTTTTTT. This encodes CASSLRGGLGEKLFF.

This rearrangement joins TRBV4-3 to TRBJ2-1; 7 bases match TRBD2. In germline, CDR1 is LGHNA, CDR2 YSLEER. V was pared by 4 bases and J by 1 base, with 25 bases of the junction left unmatched. The CDR3 totals 22 residues. CDR3 bases: TGCGCCAGCAGCCCCTCAGGGCGGGGAGGGCCGACCTTTAAGGGGTCCTACAATGAGCAGTTCTTC. Translation: CASSPSGRGGPTFKGSYNEQFF.

The CDR3 protein is CASSLELAASHRTDTQYF. The CDR3 DNA reads TGTGCCAGCAGCTTAGAACTAGCGGCTTCCCACCGCACAGATACGCAGTATTTT. The chain links TRBV7-2 to TRBJ2-3; TRBD2 matches at 8 bases. CDR3 length equals 18 residues. The germline V gene encodes CDR1 SGHTA and CDR2 FQGNSA. The trim removed 1 base at V and 1 base at J, leaving 10 bases unmatched. Full variable domain (missing parts from reference TRBV7-2 and TRBJ2-3): GAGVSQSPSNKVTEKGKDVELRCDPISGHTALYWYRQSLGQGLEFLIYFQGNSAPDKSGLPSDRFSAERTGGSVSTLTIQRTQQEDSAVYLCASSLELAASHRTDTQYFGPGTRLTVL.

This chain uses TRBV14 with TRBJ1-3; 7 nucleotides match TRBD1. Germline assignment: CDR1 SGHDN and CDR2 FVKESK. This CDR3 is built from 18 residues. V lost 4 bases and J lost 0; bases outside the gene matches: 12. DNA of the CDR3: TGTGCCAGCAGCCCTCCAAACACCGGGACAGTCTCTGGAAACACCATATATTTT. As protein: CASSPPNTGTVSGNTIYF.

V usage is TRBV6-2 or TRBV6-3 and J usage is TRBJ2-3; D is ambiguous. The germline V and J ends were trimmed by 5 bases and 12 bases, with 15 bases remaining between them. Germline values: CDR1 MNHEY, CDR2 SVGEGT. The length of the CDR3 is 12 residues. CDR3 protein: CASSTLPLNQYF. In DNA, the CDR3 is TGTGCCAGCAGTACACTCCCCTTGAACCAGTATTTT.

The CDR3 protein is CASHFPGQPHEQYF. The CDR3 nucleotides read TGTGCCAGCCATTTTCCGGGACAGCCCCACGAGCAGTACTTC. The chain links TRBV19 to TRBJ2-7; 7 nucleotides match TRBD1. Germline loops: CDR1 LNHDA, CDR2 SQIVND (reference sequence). There are 14 residues in the CDR3. Unmatched junction bases numbered 13, after V lost 9 bases and J lost 5 bases.

The J gene is TRBJ1-3, the V gene TRBV30; D is uncertain. The CDR3 totals 12 residues. Trimming stripped 5 bases from V and 2 bases from J, with 7 bases between. Germline V lookup: CDR1 GTSNPN, CDR2 SVGIG (reference sequence). The CDR3 is CAWGAAGNTIYF. The DNA for the CDR3 is TGTGCCTGGGGAGCCGCTGGAAACACCATATATTTT.

The V and J genes are TRBV11-2 and TRBJ1-1, with a tentative D call TRBD1 (5 bases). Germline V gene data show CDR1 as SGHAT and CDR2 as FQNNGV. The ends were cut back, 1 base at V and 0 bases at J, with 9 bases in the middle. The CDR3 runs 15 residues. This CDR3 is CASSLGGWLNTEAFF. Here the CDR3 DNA reads TGTGCCAGCAGCTTAGGGGGGTGGCTGAACACTGAAGCTTTCTTT.

The chain employs TRBV7-9 and TRBJ2-7; no reliable D call. Per germline, CDR1 SEHNR and CDR2 FQNEAQ (reference sequence). This CDR3 has 15 amino acids. V gave up 5 bases and J gave up 0 bases, with 14 bases separating them. CDR3 DNA: TGTGCCAGCAGCCCCCCCGCGCGCAGCTCCTACGAGCAGTACTTC. This encodes CASSPPARSSYEQYF. Filled out from reference TRBV7-9 and TRBJ2-7, the complete variable domain reads DTGVSQNPRHKITKRGQNVTFRCDPISEHNRLYWYRQTLGQGPEFLTYFQNEAQLEKSRLLSDRFSAERPKGSFSTLEIQRTEQGDSAMYLCASSPPARSSYEQYFGPGTRLTVT.

The chain joins TRBV29-1 to TRBJ2-7; 10 bases are shared with TRBD1. CDR3 size: 13 residues. Germline CDR1 SQVTM, CDR2 ANQGSEA. The junction had 3 bases not matched to a gene; V was cut back by 7 bases and J by 0 bases. CDR3 nucleotide sequence: TGCAGCGGGCGGACAGGGGGCTCCTACGAGCAGTACTTC. Protein: CSGRTGGSYEQYF.

The chain is built from TRBV30 and TRBJ2-1; D call uncertain. The CDR3 runs to 13 residues. Trimming took off 4 bases at V and 12 bases at J, with 19 bases between the two ends. Looked up from germline, CDR1 is GTSNPN and CDR2 is SVGIG (reference sequence). The CDR3 region is CAWKPAQISRQFF. The CDR3 coding sequence is TGTGCCTGGAAACCAGCCCAAATATCCCGGCAGTTCTTC. Based on the CDR3 plus reference TRBV30 and TRBJ2-1, the full variable domain is SQTIHQWPATLVQPVGSPLSLECTVEGTSNPNLYWYRQAAGRGLQLLFYSVGIGQISSEVPQNLSASRPQDRQFILSSKKLLLSDSGFYLCAWKPAQISRQFFGPGTRLTVL.